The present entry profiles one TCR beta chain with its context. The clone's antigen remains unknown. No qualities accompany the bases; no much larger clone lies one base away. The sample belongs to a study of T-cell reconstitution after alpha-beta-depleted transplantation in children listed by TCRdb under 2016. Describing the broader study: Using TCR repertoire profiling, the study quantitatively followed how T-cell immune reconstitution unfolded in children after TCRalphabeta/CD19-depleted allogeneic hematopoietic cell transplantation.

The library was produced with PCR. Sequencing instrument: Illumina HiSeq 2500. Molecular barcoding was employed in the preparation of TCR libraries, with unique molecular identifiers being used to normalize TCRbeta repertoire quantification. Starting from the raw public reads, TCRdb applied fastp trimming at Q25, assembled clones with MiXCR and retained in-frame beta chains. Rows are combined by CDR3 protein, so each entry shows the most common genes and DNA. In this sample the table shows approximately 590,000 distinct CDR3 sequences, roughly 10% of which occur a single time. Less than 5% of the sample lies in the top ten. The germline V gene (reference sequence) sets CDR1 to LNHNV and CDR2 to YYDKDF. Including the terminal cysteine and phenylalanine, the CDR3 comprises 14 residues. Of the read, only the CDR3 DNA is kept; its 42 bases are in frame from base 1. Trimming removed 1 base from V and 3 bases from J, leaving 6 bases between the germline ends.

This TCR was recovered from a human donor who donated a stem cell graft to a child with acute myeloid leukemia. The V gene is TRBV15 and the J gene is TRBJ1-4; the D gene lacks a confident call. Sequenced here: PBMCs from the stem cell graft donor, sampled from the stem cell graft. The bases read TGTGCCACCAGCAGAGTACAGTCTAATGAAAAACTGTTTTTT. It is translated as CATSRVQSNEKLFF.